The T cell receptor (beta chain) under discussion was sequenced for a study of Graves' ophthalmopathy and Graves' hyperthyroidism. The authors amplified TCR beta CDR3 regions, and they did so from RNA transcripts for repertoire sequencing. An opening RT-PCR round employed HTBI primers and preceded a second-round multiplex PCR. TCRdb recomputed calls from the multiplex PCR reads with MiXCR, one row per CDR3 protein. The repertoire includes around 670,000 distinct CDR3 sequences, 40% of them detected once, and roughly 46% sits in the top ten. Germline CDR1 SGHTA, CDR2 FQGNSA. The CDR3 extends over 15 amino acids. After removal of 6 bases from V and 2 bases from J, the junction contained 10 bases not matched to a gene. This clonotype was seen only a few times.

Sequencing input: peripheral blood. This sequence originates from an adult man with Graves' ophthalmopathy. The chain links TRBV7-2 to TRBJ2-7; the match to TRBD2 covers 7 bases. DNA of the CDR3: TGTGCCAGCAGTCCCGGGACTACATCAGCCTACGAGCAGTACTTC. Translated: CASSPGTTSAYEQYF.